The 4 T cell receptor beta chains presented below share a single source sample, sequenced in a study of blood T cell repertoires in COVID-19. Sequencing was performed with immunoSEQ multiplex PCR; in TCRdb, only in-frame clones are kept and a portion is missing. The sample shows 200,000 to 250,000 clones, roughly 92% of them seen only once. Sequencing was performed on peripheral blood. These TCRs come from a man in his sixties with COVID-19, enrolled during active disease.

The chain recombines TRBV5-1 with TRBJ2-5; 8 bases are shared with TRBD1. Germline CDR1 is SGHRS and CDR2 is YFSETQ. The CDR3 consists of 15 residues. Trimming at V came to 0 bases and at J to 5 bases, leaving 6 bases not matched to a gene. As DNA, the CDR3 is TGCGCCAGCAGCTTGGCTACAGGGGGTGGCGAGACCCAGTACTTC. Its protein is CASSLATGGGETQYF.

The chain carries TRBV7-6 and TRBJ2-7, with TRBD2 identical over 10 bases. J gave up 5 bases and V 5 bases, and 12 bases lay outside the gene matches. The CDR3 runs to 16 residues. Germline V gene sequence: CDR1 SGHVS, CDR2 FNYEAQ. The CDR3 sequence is CASSALGTSALNEQYF. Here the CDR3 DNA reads TGTGCCAGCAGCGCCTTGGGGACTAGCGCATTGAACGAGCAGTACTTC.

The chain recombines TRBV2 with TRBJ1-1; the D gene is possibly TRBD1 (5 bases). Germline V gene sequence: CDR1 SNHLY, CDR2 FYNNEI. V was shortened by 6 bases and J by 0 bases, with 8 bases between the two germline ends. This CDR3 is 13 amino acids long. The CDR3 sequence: CASSPGVNTEAFF. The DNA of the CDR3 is TGTGCCAGCAGCCCGGGGGTGAACACTGAAGCTTTCTTT.

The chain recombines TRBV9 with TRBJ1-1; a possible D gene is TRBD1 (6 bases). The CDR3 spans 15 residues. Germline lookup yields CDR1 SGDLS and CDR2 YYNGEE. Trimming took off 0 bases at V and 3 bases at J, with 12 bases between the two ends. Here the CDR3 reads CASSVAGGAYTEAFF. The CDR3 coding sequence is TGTGCCAGCAGCGTAGCGGGGGGGGCTTACACTGAAGCTTTCTTT.